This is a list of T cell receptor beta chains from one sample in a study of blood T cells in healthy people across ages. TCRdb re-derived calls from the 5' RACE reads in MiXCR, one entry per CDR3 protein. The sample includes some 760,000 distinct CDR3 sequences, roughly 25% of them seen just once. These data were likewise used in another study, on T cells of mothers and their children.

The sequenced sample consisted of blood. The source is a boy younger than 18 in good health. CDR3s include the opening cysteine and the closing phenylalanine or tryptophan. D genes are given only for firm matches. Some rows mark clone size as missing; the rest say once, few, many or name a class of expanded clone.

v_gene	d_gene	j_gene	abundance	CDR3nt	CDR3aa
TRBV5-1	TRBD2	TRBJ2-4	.	TGCGCCAGCAGCTTGGAAGGGATCGGGAGGGCCAAAAACATTCAGTACTTC	CASSLEGIGRAKNIQYF
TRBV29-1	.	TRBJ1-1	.	TGCAGCGTTGTTTACCTATTCTCGACTGAAGCTTTCTTT	CSVVYLFSTEAFF
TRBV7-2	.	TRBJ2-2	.	TGTGCCAGCAGCTTCGGGGTCTCGGGGACCGGGGAGCTGTTTTTT	CASSFGVSGTGELFF
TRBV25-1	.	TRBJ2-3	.	TGTGCCAGCAGTGACAGGGGCAGCACAGATACGCAGTATTTT	CASSDRGSTDTQYF
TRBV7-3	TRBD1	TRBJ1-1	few	TGTGCCAGCAGCTTAAACAGGGGGCTGGACACTGAAGCTTTCTTT	CASSLNRGLDTEAFF
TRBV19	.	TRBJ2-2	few	TGTGCCAGTAGACAGTACACCGGGGAGCTGTTTTTT	CASRQYTGELFF
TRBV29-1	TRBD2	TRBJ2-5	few	TGCAGCGTTGAGACCAGACTAGCTAAGAGAGGCCAGTACTTC	CSVETRLAKRGQYF
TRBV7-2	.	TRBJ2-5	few	TGTGCCACCACCTGGGCTAAATCGTCGGGGACCCAGTACTTC	CATTWAKSSGTQYF
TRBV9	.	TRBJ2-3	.	TGTGCCAGCAGCGTAGAGGGCACGAGCACAGATACGCAGTATTTT	CASSVEGTSTDTQYF
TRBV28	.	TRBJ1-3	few	TGTGCCAGCAGTTTAGGCGGGACTCACTCTGGAAACACCATATATTTT	CASSLGGTHSGNTIYF
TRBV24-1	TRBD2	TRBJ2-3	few	TGTGCCACCAGTGAAGCGGGGGGCACAGATACGCAGTATTTT	CATSEAGGTDTQYF
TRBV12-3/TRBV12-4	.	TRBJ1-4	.	TGTGCCAGCAGTTTGCAGGTTACAACTAATGAAAAACTGTTTTTT	CASSLQVTTNEKLFF
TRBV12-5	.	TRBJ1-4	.	TGTGCTAGTGCCTTCCTCCGGGACCCTCGGAAACTGTTTTTT	CASAFLRDPRKLFF
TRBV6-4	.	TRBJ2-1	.	TGTGCCAGCAGTGACTCCCCGGACAACTCCTACAATGAGCAGTTCTTC	CASSDSPDNSYNEQFF
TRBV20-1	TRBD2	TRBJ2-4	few	TGCAGTGCTAGAGATCCCGGACTAGCGGGGACTCTAGCCAAAAACATTCAGTACTTC	CSARDPGLAGTLAKNIQYF
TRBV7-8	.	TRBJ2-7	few	TGTGCCAGCAGCTTATTCAGGAGCTCCTACGAGCAGTACTTC	CASSLFRSSYEQYF
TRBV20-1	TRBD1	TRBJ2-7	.	TGCAGTGCCGATGGGACAGCTAACTACGAGCAGTACTTC	CSADGTANYEQYF
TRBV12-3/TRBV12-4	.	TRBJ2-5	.	TGTGCCAGCAGCCCGGACAGATACTTCCAAGAGACCCAGTACTTC	CASSPDRYFQETQYF
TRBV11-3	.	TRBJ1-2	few	TGTGCCAGCAGCTTAGGGGTGGGGGAAGTTGGCTACACCTTC	CASSLGVGEVGYTF
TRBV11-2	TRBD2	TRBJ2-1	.	TGTGCCAGCAGCAGCCGTCGGGGGGAAACCTACAATGAGCAGTTCTTC	CASSSRRGETYNEQFF
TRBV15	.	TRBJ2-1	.	TGTGCCACCAGCAGAGATGGGCGGCTAGGCGGTTACGATGAGCAGTTCTTC	CATSRDGRLGGYDEQFF
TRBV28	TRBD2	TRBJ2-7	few	TGTGCCAGCAGTTTATCGGGGGGTAAATCCTACGAGCAGTACTTC	CASSLSGGKSYEQYF
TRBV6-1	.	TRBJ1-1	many	TGTGCCAGCAGTGAAGAGGGGGAAGCTTTCTTT	CASSEEGEAFF
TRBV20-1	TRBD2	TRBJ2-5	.	TGCAGTGCTACCCGGGGGGGCAGGTGGTTGGAGACCCAGTACTTC	CSATRGGRWLETQYF
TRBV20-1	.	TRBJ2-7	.	TGCAGTGCTAGAGATTGGGGGGCTATAGGAACCTACGAGCAGTACTTC	CSARDWGAIGTYEQYF
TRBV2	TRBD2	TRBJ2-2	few	TGTGCCAGCAGCGTTAGCGGGATAGACACCGGGGAGCTGTTTTTT	CASSVSGIDTGELFF
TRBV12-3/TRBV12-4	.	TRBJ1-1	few	TGTGCCAGCAGAACATCCGACACTGAAGCTTTCTTT	CASRTSDTEAFF
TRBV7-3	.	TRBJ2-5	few	TGTGCCAGCCGGTCAGGGGCCGAGGAGACCCAGTACTTC	CASRSGAEETQYF
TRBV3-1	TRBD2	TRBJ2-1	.	TGTGCCAGCAGCCCCGTGGGACTAGCGGGAGGATACGATGAGCAGTTCTTC	CASSPVGLAGGYDEQFF
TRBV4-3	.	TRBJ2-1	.	TGCGCCAGCAGCCAAGACGGAGGAACTCTCAATGAGCAGTTCTTC	CASSQDGGTLNEQFF
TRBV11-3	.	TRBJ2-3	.	TGTGCCAGCAGCCCCCGACAGTCTAGCACAGATACGCAGTATTTT	CASSPRQSSTDTQYF
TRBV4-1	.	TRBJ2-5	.	TGCGCCAGCAGCGGCAAGGGTCTAGGAGAGACCCAGTACTTC	CASSGKGLGETQYF
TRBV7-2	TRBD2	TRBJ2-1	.	TGTGCCAGCAGCTTAGGCCGGGGGCTAGCGGGAGGTGAGCAGTTCTTC	CASSLGRGLAGGEQFF
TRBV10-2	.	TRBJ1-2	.	TGCGCCAGCAGTGACAGCCACAACTATGGCTACACCTTC	CASSDSHNYGYTF
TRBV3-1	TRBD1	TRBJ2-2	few	TGTGCCAGCACCGAGACAGGGCGCACCGGGGAGCTGTTTTTT	CASTETGRTGELFF
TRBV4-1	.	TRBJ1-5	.	TGCGCCAGCAGCCAAATGCAGGGGAATCAGCCCCAGCATTTT	CASSQMQGNQPQHF
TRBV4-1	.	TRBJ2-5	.	TGCGCCAGCAGCCAACTACTTGCGGAGACCCAGTACTTC	CASSQLLAETQYF
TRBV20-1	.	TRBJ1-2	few	TGCAGTGCTAGACCCCTGGGGGGGATAACCGGAGGTTTTGGCTACACCTTC	CSARPLGGITGGFGYTF
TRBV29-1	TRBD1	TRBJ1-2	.	TGCAGCGTTGGGACAGGGGATGGCTACACCTTC	CSVGTGDGYTF
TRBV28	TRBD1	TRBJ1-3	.	TGTGCCAGCAGTTCAGGCGACAGGGGAATTGGAAACACCATATATTTT	CASSSGDRGIGNTIYF
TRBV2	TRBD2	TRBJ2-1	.	TGTGCCAGCAGTGAAGTAAGGCTAGCGGTATACAATGAGCAGTTCTTC	CASSEVRLAVYNEQFF
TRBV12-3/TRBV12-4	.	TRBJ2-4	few	TGTGCCAGCAGTTTATATTTTGCCGCTAATGAGGACATTCAGTACTTC	CASSLYFAANEDIQYF
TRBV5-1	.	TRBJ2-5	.	TGCGCCAGCAGCTTGGGCGGTTCTGTGGGTCGCCTCGGGGAGACCCAGTACTTC	CASSLGGSVGRLGETQYF
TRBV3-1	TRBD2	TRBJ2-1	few	TGTGCCAGCAGCCAAATCACTAGCGGGGACAATGAGCAGTTCTTC	CASSQITSGDNEQFF
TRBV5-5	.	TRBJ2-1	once	TGTGCCAGCAGCTCAGGGGCCGGGTCCTACAATGAGCAGTTCTTC	CASSSGAGSYNEQFF
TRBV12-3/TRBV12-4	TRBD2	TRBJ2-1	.	TGTGCCAGCAGTTTACGTAGCGGGGGGTTTGCTGAGCAGTTCTTC	CASSLRSGGFAEQFF
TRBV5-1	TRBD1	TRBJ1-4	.	TGCGCCAGCAGCTTGGGCGGGACAGTTAATGAAAAACTGTTTTTT	CASSLGGTVNEKLFF
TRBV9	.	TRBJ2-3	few	TGTGCCAGCAGCGCTCCTCCCAACGCAGATACGCAGTATTTT	CASSAPPNADTQYF
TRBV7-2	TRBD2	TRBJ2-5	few	TGTGCCAGCAGCTTACTGGGCGGGGGGGCGGAGACCCAGTACTTC	CASSLLGGGAETQYF
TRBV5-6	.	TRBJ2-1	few	TGTGCCAGCAGCGCACGGGACTTCTACAATGAGCAGTTCTTC	CASSARDFYNEQFF
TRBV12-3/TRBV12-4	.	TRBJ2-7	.	TGTGCCAGCACCACTGACTACGCCTACGAGCAGTACTTC	CASTTDYAYEQYF
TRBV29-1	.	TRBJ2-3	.	TGCAGCGTTGAAGTGGGAAACACAGATACGCAGTATTTT	CSVEVGNTDTQYF